Below, 7 T cell receptor beta chains from the same sample are listed, as sequenced in a study of CD8 T cells in Susac syndrome. The RNA, about 0.5 to 1 ug, was put through reverse transcription using random hexamers. TCRdb analysed the immunoSEQ multiplex PCR reads with MiXCR anew, one entry per CDR3 protein. The sample lists approximately 190,000 distinct CDR3 sequences, roughly nine tenths occurring once. Sequences were obtained from CD4+ T cells from PBMCs. These receptors originate from a human donor with Susac syndrome.

The V gene is TRBV12-3 or TRBV12-4, the J gene TRBJ2-1, with 7 bases that match TRBD1. Losses at the gene ends were 5 bases for V and 6 bases for J; bases not matched to a gene: 7. This CDR3 contains 14 residues. In DNA, the CDR3 is TGTGCCAGCAGTCCGACACAGGGGTCCAATGAGCAGTTCTTC. Its protein is CASSPTQGSNEQFF.

The chain links TRBV2 to TRBJ1-5; a possible D gene is TRBD1 (6 bases). The CDR3 sequence is 14 residues long. Trimming shortened V by 6 bases and J by 7 bases, and 16 bases separated the two germline ends. Germline CDR1 and CDR2: SNHLY and FYNNEI. The CDR3 bases are TGTGCCAGCAGCGAACAGGGTCAGGGCCAGCCCCAGCATTTT. This sequence encodes CASSEQGQGQPQHF. Together with reference TRBV2 and TRBJ1-5, the CDR3 gives the full variable domain: EPEVTQTPSHQVTQMGQEVILRCVPISNHLYFYWYRQILGQKVEFLVSFYNNEISEKSEIFDDQFSVERPDGSNFTLKIRSTKLEDSAMYFCASSEQGQGQPQHFGDGTRLSIL.

The chain combines TRBV20-1 with TRBJ2-1; 10 nucleotides agree with TRBD2. This CDR3 comprises 18 residues. The germline V gene encodes CDR1 DFQATT and CDR2 SNEGSKA (reference sequence). V lost 3 bases to trimming and J lost 0 bases; unmatched junction nucleotides: 11. The CDR3 nucleotides are TGCAGTGCTAGTAGGCTAGCGGGGGCCCAAAACTCCTACAATGAGCAGTTCTTC. Protein sequence: CSASRLAGAQNSYNEQFF.

The rearrangement links TRBV2 to TRBJ2-1, with D possibly being TRBD2 (5 bases). The germline gives CDR1 SNHLY, CDR2 FYNNEI. The V and J ends lost 3 bases and 0 bases respectively, with 9 bases between them. This CDR3 contains 15 residues. CDR3 protein: CASSEGVSSYNEQFF. For the CDR3, the DNA is TGTGCCAGCAGTGAGGGAGTGAGCTCCTACAATGAGCAGTTCTTC.

V usage is TRBV10-3 and J usage is TRBJ2-1; D possibly uses TRBD1 or TRBD2 (5 bases each). The ends were cut back, 0 bases at V and 12 bases at J, with 9 bases in the middle. This CDR3 has 12 amino acids. The germline CDR1 and CDR2 sequences are ENHRY and SYGVKD. CDR3 sequence (DNA): TGTGCCATCAGTGAGTCGGGGGTAGGGCAGTTCTTC. It is translated as CAISESGVGQFF.

The genes are TRBV5-6 and TRBJ2-5, with TRBD1 as a possible D gene (6 bases). V dropped 3 bases and J dropped 2 bases, with 14 bases sitting between them. CDR3 length: 15 residues. The V gene's germline CDR1 is SGHDT and CDR2 YYEEEE. The CDR3 protein is CASSSKRGMQETQYF. In DNA, the CDR3 is TGTGCCAGCAGCTCAAAAAGGGGGATGCAAGAGACCCAGTACTTC.

This chain uses TRBV7-3 with TRBJ2-7, with a tentative D call TRBD2 (6 bases). V was trimmed by 5 bases and J by 3 bases, leaving 17 bases between them. This CDR3 is built from 15 residues. Germline V CDR1 and CDR2: SGHTA, FQGTGA. CDR3 sequence (DNA): TGTGCCAGCAGCCCCCATAAGGGCGGGAACTACGAGCAGTACTTC. Translation: CASSPHKGGNYEQYF.